The 11 T cell receptor beta chains below were found in one sample sequenced in a study of T cells in Graves' hyperthyroidism and ophthalmopathy. Template material for amplifying TCR beta CDR3 regions consisted of RNA transcripts. HTBI primers were the set used in a first-round RT-PCR of the TCR CDR3. TCRdb re-analysed the multiplex PCR reads in MiXCR, keeping a single row per CDR3 protein. Of around 440,000 distinct CDR3 sequences listed, 15% to 18% are singletons. The sequenced sample consisted of blood. The receptor source for this set is a young woman with Graves' hyperthyroidism.

At least ten counts were recorded for this clonotype. The chain has TRBV20-1 and TRBJ2-7; either TRBD1 or TRBD2 may fit D (5 bases each). V was clipped by 3 bases and J by 3 bases, with 12 bases between them. The V gene's germline CDR1 is DFQATT and CDR2 SNEGSKA (reference sequence). This CDR3 is built from 13 residues. The CDR3 reads CSARGVLGYEQYF. In nucleotides, the CDR3 is TGCAGTGCTAGGGGGGTATTGGGCTACGAGCAGTACTTC.

The chain recombines TRBV3-1 with TRBJ1-6; D is perhaps TRBD1 (6 bases). The CDR3 contains 14 residues. Trimming left V 4 bases short and J 10 bases short, with 14 bases between. Germline V gives CDR1 LGHDT, CDR2 YNNKEL (reference sequence). CDR3 residues: CASSPTGFGSPLHF. CDR3 sequence (DNA): TGTGCCAGCAGCCCAACAGGGTTTGGGTCACCCCTCCACTTT.

The table lists this clonotype with a few counts. The chain is built from TRBV4-3 and TRBJ2-1, with 8 bases that match TRBD2. The CDR3 consists of 16 residues. Per germline, CDR1 LGHNA and CDR2 YSLEER. The J segment lost 7 bases and the V segment lost 0 bases, leaving 8 bases of the junction unmatched. CDR3 in DNA: TGCGCCAGCAGCCAAGAGGACGGGGGGGCTTTTAATGAGCAGTTCTTC. This sequence encodes CASSQEDGGAFNEQFF.

The CDR3 nucleotides are TGTGCCAGCCGATTGGCTGGGGCCAACGTCCTGACTTTC. Protein sequence: CASRLAGANVLTF. The chain uses TRBV12-3 or TRBV12-4 and TRBJ2-6; D is unclear. CDR3 length: 13 amino acids. V was pared by 8 bases and J by 2 bases, with 7 bases between.

Many counts were recorded for this clonotype. The rearrangement links TRBV12-3 or TRBV12-4 to TRBJ2-5; the D is unclear. The CDR3 sequence is 16 residues long. Deletions cut 5 bases from V and 2 bases from J, with 18 bases between. The CDR3 loop is CASSPQPARGQETQYF. CDR3 sequence (DNA): TGTGCCAGCAGTCCGCAGCCAGCGCGCGGACAAGAGACCCAGTACTTC.

This clonotype was detected many times. The CDR3 protein is CATQGRGLTNEKLFF. CDR3 in DNA: TGTGCCACCCAGGGTCGGGGGCTCACTAATGAAAAACTGTTTTTT. The chain carries TRBV2 and TRBJ1-4; D possibly corresponds to TRBD1 (6 bases). Germline-derived CDR1 and CDR2 are SNHLY and FYNNEI. This CDR3 has 15 amino acids. V was pared by 10 bases and J by 2 bases, with 17 bases between.

This clonotype was recorded many times. The chain combines TRBV11-2 with TRBJ1-2, with TRBD1 as a possible D gene (6 bases). CDR1 is SGHAT and CDR2 is FQNNGV in the germline V gene. The CDR3 runs 15 residues. Trimming took 7 bases from V and 6 from J, leaving 21 bases between them. This CDR3 is CASTFRGESGNGYTF. The CDR3 bases are TGTGCCAGCACCTTCAGGGGCGAATCTGGGAATGGCTACACCTTC.

The DNA for the CDR3 is TGTGCCAGCAGCTTCAGCAGAGGGGCTCATGAAAAACTGTTTTTT. It encodes CASSFSRGAHEKLFF. The chain has TRBV7-6 and TRBJ1-4; tentatively, D is TRBD1 (5 bases). The V end lost 3 bases, the J end lost 6 bases, and 14 bases lay between the germline ends. The CDR3 contains 15 residues. In germline, CDR1 is SGHVS, CDR2 FNYEAQ.

There are many counts of this clonotype. The chain links TRBV6-5 to TRBJ1-1; D is perhaps TRBD1 (5 bases). This CDR3 has 14 amino acids. V was cut by 6 bases and J by 1 base, with 12 bases left in between. Germline assignment: CDR1 MNHEY and CDR2 SVGAGI. CDR3 sequence reads: CASRIGGGNTEAFF. As DNA, the CDR3 is TGTGCCAGCAGGATTGGGGGTGGGAACACTGAAGCTTTCTTT.

This clonotype was counted ten times or more. The rearrangement uses TRBV7-2 and TRBJ2-3, with D perhaps given as TRBD1 or TRBD2 (6 bases each). Germline CDR1 and CDR2: SGHTA and FQGNSA. V lost 6 bases and J 1 base, leaving 11 bases between the germline ends. This CDR3 contains 14 residues. The chain's CDR3 is CASSPEGGTDTQYF. CDR3 bases: TGTGCCAGCAGTCCGGAGGGGGGCACAGATACGCAGTATTTT.

CDR3 coding DNA: TGTGCCAGCAGCTCTCAAGGGATAGGCAACACCGGGGAGCTGTTTTTT. It codes for CASSSQGIGNTGELFF. The gene calls are TRBV6-1 and TRBJ2-2; no reliable D call. This CDR3 has 16 amino acids. The germline gives CDR1 MNHNS, CDR2 SASEGT. With 6 bases removed from V and 2 bases from J, the gap between germline ends came to 16 bases.